Given below is one T cell receptor beta chain in context. Per the study methods: Cell counts per sample came from amplifying reference gene primers. The repertoire was sequenced with immunoSEQ multiplex PCR; TCRdb's copy has only in-frame clones and lacks some. The V and J calls and the clone size are those of that table, but D and trimming were determined from the DNA. The repertoire includes 90,000 to 100,000 clones, approximately 87% of them detected once, and over 15% sits in the top ten. V was pared by 5 bases and J by 2 bases, with 3 bases of the junction left unmatched. Germline V gene data show CDR1 as MDHEN and CDR2 as SYDVKM. The CDR3 is made up of 14 amino acids. The data derive from a study of blood T cell repertoires in COVID-19. Overall study context: COVID-19 samples, acute and convalescent, were from the United States, Italy and Spain. PBMCs, B-cell-depleted T cells, or T cells provided the cDNA or gDNA that made up the material.

The sequence derives from a human donor in a cohort sampled during active COVID-19. The chain uses TRBV28 and TRBJ1-1, with 9 bases fitting TRBD1. The sequencing input was peripheral blood. CDR3 sequence (DNA): TGTGCCAGCAGTGGGGACAGGGCCAACACTGAAGCTTTCTTT. Residues: CASSGDRANTEAFF.